This is a list of T cell receptor beta chains from one sample in a study of preoperative IRX-2 immunotherapy in early breast cancer. The method was immunoSEQ multiplex PCR; TCRdb's version includes in-frame clones alone and lacks a portion of them. The sample records 35,000 to 50,000 clones, approximately 95% being singletons. Material: tumor tissue, obtained after IRX-2 immunotherapy. These receptors were taken from a human donor with breast cancer. The CDR3 runs from the conserved cysteine through the conserved F or W. Each record gives: J gene, D gene, V gene, clone size, CDR3 DNA, CDR3 protein. D genes are given only for firm matches. Expanded clones are given a class, and other clones once, few, many or no size at all.

J: TRBJ1-5; D: -; V: TRBV10-3; size: -; DNA: TGTGCCATCAGTGAGTCTGTCGGTCAGCCCCAGCATTTT; CDR3: CAISESVGQPQHF
J: TRBJ1-2; D: -; V: TRBV7-8; size: -; DNA: TGTGCCAGCAGCGATGAGGGGCCCGGCTACACCTTC; CDR3: CASSDEGPGYTF
J: TRBJ2-5; D: -; V: TRBV6-1; size: -; DNA: TGTGCCAGCTCCAGAACCGGGACACTCAAAGAGACCCAGTACTTC; CDR3: CASSRTGTLKETQYF
J: TRBJ1-1; D: -; V: TRBV27; size: -; DNA: TGTGCCAGCAGAAGGGGGGCTGAAGCTTTCTTT; CDR3: CASRRGAEAFF
J: TRBJ1-2; D: -; V: TRBV6-5; size: -; DNA: TGTGCCAGCATGGGTGGCTATGGCTACACCTTC; CDR3: CASMGGYGYTF
J: TRBJ2-7; D: TRBD2; V: TRBV7-2; size: -; DNA: TGTGCCAGCAGCTTAGTTGTAGCGGGAGGGCCCTACGAGCAGTACTTC; CDR3: CASSLVVAGGPYEQYF
J: TRBJ2-1; D: -; V: TRBV27; size: once; DNA: TGTGCCAGCAGTTTATCACCGGGGAGCTCCTACAATGAGCAGTTCTTC; CDR3: CASSLSPGSSYNEQFF
J: TRBJ1-2; D: -; V: TRBV28; size: once; DNA: TGTGCCAGTATACAGCGCCCCAACTATGGCTACACCTTC; CDR3: CASIQRPNYGYTF
J: TRBJ2-1; D: TRBD2; V: TRBV11-2; size: -; DNA: TGTGCCAGCAGCCCAGTATGGGGGACTAGCGGTTACAATGAGCAGTTCTTC; CDR3: CASSPVWGTSGYNEQFF
J: TRBJ1-4; D: -; V: TRBV28; size: -; DNA: TGTGCCAGCAGCCCGGACGGGACATTAGATGAAAAACTGTTTTTT; CDR3: CASSPDGTLDEKLFF
J: TRBJ1-4; D: -; V: TRBV7-8; size: -; DNA: TGTGCCAGCAGCTTAGGGGTCAGAACTAATGAAAAACTGTTTTTT; CDR3: CASSLGVRTNEKLFF
J: TRBJ1-5; D: -; V: TRBV13; size: -; DNA: TGTGCCAGCAGTCACAGGACCGGCAATCAGCCCCAGCATTTT; CDR3: CASSHRTGNQPQHF
J: TRBJ2-3; D: -; V: TRBV7-9; size: -; DNA: TGTGCCAGCAGCCCCGCGCGGCTAGTAGACACAGATACGCAGTATTTT; CDR3: CASSPARLVDTDTQYF
J: TRBJ2-5; D: -; V: TRBV11-2; size: -; DNA: TGTGCCAGCAGCCCGCGGGTCCAAGAGACCCAGTACTTC; CDR3: CASSPRVQETQYF
J: TRBJ2-4; D: -; V: TRBV7-2; size: -; DNA: TGTGCCAGCAGCCTCCCGGGACAAAGACAGTACTTC; CDR3: CASSLPGQRQYF
J: TRBJ2-3; D: TRBD2; V: TRBV28; size: -; DNA: TGTGCCAGCCCTCCGGGACTAGCGGGAGGAGGGACAGATACGCAGTATTTT; CDR3: CASPPGLAGGGTDTQYF
J: TRBJ2-1; D: -; V: TRBV7-3; size: -; DNA: TGTGCCAGCAGCCCAAGGGGGGGGGCCTACAATGAGCAGTTCTTC; CDR3: CASSPRGGAYNEQFF
J: TRBJ2-7; D: -; V: TRBV18; size: -; DNA: TGTGCCAGCTCACTACGCCAGGAGGACGAGCAGTACTTC; CDR3: CASSLRQEDEQYF
J: TRBJ2-5; D: TRBD1; V: TRBV25-1; size: -; DNA: TGTGCCAGCAGTCTTGGGACAGGGGAATGGGAGACCCAGTACTTC; CDR3: CASSLGTGEWETQYF
J: TRBJ2-7; D: TRBD2; V: TRBV4-2; size: -; DNA: TGTGCCAGCAGCCTCAGAGGTATGGCGGGGGGGCTTCGATACGAGCAGTACTTC; CDR3: CASSLRGMAGGLRYEQYF
J: TRBJ1-1; D: -; V: TRBV11-3; size: -; DNA: TGTGCCAGCAGCAAAGACGCGGCTGAAGCTTTCTTT; CDR3: CASSKDAAEAFF
J: TRBJ2-7; D: -; V: TRBV18; size: -; DNA: TGTGCCAGCTCACCATTCGGGTACGAGCAGTACTTC; CDR3: CASSPFGYEQYF